A selection of T cell receptor beta chains follows, all from one sample in a study of OX40 agonist ivuxolimab in advanced cancers. Some clones are missing from TCRdb's copy, which holds only in-frame ones; the method was immunoSEQ multiplex PCR. The sample records roughly 86,000 clones, around nine tenths being singletons. The material was CD4+ or CD8+ T cells sorted from blood, obtained in a trial of the OX40 agonist ivuxolimab. Source of these receptors: an adult with an advanced solid tumor such as melanoma, head and neck, liver or kidney cancer. Each CDR3 is given with its conserved first and last residue.

TRBV6-1,CASSLQGPTGELFF
TRBV7-7,CASSFGAGLRETQYF
TRBV5-1,CASSPSARGRGSPELFF
TRBV28,CASSLRQPVPQHF
TRBV28,CASTVDDREAFF
TRBV6-1,CASSEAVRTFSTGELFF
TRBV25-1,CASSETGTAEKLFF
TRBV28,CASGVATNEKLFF
TRBV18,CASSPQGVNYGYTF
TRBV4-1,CASSPGGSGRWNEQFF
TRBV7-9,CASSNHGGGYEQYF
TRBV27,CASSDGGSTDTQYF
TRBV28,CASSPRAGRGGETQYF
TRBV5-6,CASSLVGNTIYF
TRBV28,CASNREGQTQYF
TRBV5-1,CASSPYTDTQYF
TRBV11-2,CASSPSATDTQYF
TRBV29-1,CSVRGGFNQPQHF
TRBV5-1,CASSLLSVTGELFF
TRBV7-2,CASTNRGGWNTEAFF
TRBV30,CAWNDQGKDSPLHF
TRBV7-6,CASSPRGGMDGGELFF
TRBV9,CASSVGGRTGELFF
TRBV19,CASSRSGQPNEKLFF
TRBV4-2,CASSQDPGGPDTQYF
TRBV19,CASSLLGELFPGNQPQHF
TRBV6-5,CASISGTPNTEAFF
TRBV6-6,CASSSGLLHGNTIYF
TRBV2,CASSMTGVDSPLHF
TRBV5-1,CASSLRQGGEKLFF
TRBV9,CASSVLTTNNEQFF
TRBV2,CASTWTGGGETQYF
TRBV6-1,CASSELGPNTEAFF
TRBV6-1,CASSEGLGRMNTEAFF
TRBV6-6,CASRDSGGSFYEQYF
TRBV7-9,CASSLGGSQRGLFF
TRBV5-6,CASSLRPGQSYEQYF
TRBV13,CASSLQGIDSPLHF
TRBV2,CASGTTYEQYF
TRBV6-6,CASSYDSKSSYNEQFF
TRBV10-1,CASSESEAGAGEQYF
TRBV29-1,CSVERDLNTEAFF
TRBV7-6,CASSPTNGANVLTF
TRBV6-1,CASSPVRSNQPQHF
TRBV5-1,CASSLQPDNSPLHF
TRBV6-1,CASREGGHSNQPQHF
TRBV6-1,CASSARLAGTPYEQYF
TRBV15,CATSPRPSIGELFF
TRBV2,CASSVPGTSGTYEQYF
TRBV25-1,CASSEPGQKLTQYF
TRBV7-2,CASSPREPTEIYF
TRBV5-5,CASSLAGGNNEKLFF